The T cell receptor (beta chain) described here comes from a study of Tregs in tolerant kidney transplant recipients. Method: immunoSEQ multiplex PCR; TCRdb's copy keeps in-frame clones and lacks some. The table includes some 250,000 clones, 80% to 85% detected once. Points from the study as a whole: The small number of patients limits these findings pending further validation.

Points on this clone: No antigen is known for it.

The source material was CD4+ T cells from blood. This receptor was obtained from a human donor in good health.

In nucleotides, the CDR3 is TGTGCAAGTCGCTTAGGGCACCCGGAGGACTATGGCTACACCTTC. Translating it yields CASRLGHPEDYGYTF. This chain uses TRBV12-2 with TRBJ1-2. TRBV12-2 is designated a pseudogene. The CDR3 spans 15 residues.